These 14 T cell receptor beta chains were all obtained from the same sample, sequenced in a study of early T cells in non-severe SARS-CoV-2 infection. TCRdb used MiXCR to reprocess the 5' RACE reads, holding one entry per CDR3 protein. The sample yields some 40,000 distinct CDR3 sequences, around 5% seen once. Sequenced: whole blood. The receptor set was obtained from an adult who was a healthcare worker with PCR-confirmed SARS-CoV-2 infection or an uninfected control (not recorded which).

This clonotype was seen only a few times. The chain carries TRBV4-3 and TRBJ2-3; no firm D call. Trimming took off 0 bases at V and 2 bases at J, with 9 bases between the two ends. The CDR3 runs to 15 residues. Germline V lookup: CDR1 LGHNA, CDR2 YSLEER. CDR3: CASSQDVQYTDTQYF. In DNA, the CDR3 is TGCGCCAGCAGCCAAGATGTGCAGTACACAGATACGCAGTATTTT.

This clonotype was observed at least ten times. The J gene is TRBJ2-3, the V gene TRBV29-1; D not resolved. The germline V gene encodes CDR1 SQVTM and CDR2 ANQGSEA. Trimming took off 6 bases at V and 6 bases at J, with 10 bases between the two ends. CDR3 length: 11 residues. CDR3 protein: CSVQRSDTQYF. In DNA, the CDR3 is TGCAGCGTACAGAGGTCTGATACGCAGTATTTT.

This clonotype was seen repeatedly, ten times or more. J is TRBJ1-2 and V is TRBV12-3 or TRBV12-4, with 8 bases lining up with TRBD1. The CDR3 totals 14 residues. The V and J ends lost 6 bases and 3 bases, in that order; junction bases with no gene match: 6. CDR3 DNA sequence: TGTGCCAGCAGCACCCCACAGGGGGACTATGGCTACACCTTC. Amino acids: CASSTPQGDYGYTF.

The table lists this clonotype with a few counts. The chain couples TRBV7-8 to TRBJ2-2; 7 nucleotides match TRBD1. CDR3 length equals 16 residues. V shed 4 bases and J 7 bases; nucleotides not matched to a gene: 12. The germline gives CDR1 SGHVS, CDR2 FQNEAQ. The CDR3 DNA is TGTGCCAGCAGCTCCGACAGGGCTATACCTTTCGGGGAGCTGTTTTTT. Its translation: CASSSDRAIPFGELFF.

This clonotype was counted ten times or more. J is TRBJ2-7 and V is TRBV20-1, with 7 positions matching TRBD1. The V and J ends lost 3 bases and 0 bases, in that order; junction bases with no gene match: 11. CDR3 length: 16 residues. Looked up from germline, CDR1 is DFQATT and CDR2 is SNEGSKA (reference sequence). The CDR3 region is CSASVMGQSSSYEQYF. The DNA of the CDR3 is TGCAGTGCTAGTGTTATGGGACAGAGTAGCTCCTACGAGCAGTACTTC.

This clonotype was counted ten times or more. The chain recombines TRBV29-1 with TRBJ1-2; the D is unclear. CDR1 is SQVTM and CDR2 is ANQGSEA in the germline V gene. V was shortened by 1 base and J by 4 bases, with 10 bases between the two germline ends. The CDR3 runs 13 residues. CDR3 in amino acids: CSVEGSSSYGYTF. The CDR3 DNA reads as TGCAGCGTTGAAGGTAGCAGCAGCTATGGCTACACCTTC.

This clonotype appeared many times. CDR3 loop: CASSSWVRQESYEQYF. The CDR3 DNA follows: TGTGCCAGCAGCTCTTGGGTCCGACAGGAGTCCTACGAGCAGTACTTC. The chain carries TRBV5-6 and TRBJ2-7, with D maybe TRBD1 (6 bases). The ends were cut back, 3 bases at V and 1 base at J, with 17 bases in the middle. CDR3 length: 16 residues. CDR1 SGHDT and CDR2 YYEEEE come from the germline V gene. The full variable domain, completed using reference TRBV5-6 and TRBJ2-7, is DAGVTQSPTHLIKTRGQQVTLRCSPKSGHDTVSWYQQALGQGPQFIFQYYEEEERQRGNFPDRFSGHQFPNYSSELNVNALLLGDSALYLCASSSWVRQESYEQYFGPGTRLTVT.

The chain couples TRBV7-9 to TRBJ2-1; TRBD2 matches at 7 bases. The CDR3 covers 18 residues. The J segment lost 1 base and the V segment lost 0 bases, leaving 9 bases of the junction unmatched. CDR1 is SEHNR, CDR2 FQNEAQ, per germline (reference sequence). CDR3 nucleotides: TGTGCCAGCAGCTTAGCGTGGGCGGGAGCATTGTCCTACAATGAGCAGTTCTTC. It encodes CASSLAWAGALSYNEQFF.

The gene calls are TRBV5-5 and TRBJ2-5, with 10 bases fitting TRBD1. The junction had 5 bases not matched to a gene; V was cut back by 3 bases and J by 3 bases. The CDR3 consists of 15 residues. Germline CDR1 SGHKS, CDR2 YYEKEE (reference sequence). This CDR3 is CASSYLTGGEETQYF. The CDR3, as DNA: TGTGCCAGCAGCTACCTGACAGGGGGCGAAGAGACCCAGTACTTC. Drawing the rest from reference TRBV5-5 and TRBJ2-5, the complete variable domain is DAGVTQSPTHLIKTRGQQVTLRCSPISGHKSVSWYQQVLGQGPQFIFQYYEKEERGRGNFPDRFSARQFPNYSSELNVNALLLGDSALYLCASSYLTGGEETQYFGPGTRLLVL.

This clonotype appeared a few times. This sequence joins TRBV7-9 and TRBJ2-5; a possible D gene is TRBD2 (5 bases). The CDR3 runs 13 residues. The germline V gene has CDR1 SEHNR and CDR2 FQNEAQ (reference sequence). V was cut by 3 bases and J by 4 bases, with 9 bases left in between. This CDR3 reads CASSLLASETQYF. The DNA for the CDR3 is TGTGCCAGCAGCTTGCTAGCATCAGAGACCCAGTACTTC.

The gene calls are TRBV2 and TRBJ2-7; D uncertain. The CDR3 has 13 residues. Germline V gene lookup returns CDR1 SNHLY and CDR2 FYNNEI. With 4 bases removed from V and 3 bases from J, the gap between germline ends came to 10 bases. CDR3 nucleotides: TGTGCCAGCAGTGTGAACGTCCGCTACGAGCAGTACTTC. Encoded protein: CASSVNVRYEQYF.

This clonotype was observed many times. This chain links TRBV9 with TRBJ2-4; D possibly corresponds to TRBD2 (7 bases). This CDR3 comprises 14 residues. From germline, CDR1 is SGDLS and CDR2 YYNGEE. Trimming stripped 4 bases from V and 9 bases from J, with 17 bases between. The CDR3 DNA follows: TGTGCCAGCAGCCCTTGGGAGGGGACAACCATTCAGTACTTC. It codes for CASSPWEGTTIQYF.

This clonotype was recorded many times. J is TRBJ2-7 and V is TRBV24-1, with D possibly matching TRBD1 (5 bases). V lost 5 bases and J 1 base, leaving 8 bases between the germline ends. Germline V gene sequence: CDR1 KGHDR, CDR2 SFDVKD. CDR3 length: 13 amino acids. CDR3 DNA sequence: TGTGCCACCAGTGGAGCAGGGTCCTACGAGCAGTACTTC. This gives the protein CATSGAGSYEQYF.

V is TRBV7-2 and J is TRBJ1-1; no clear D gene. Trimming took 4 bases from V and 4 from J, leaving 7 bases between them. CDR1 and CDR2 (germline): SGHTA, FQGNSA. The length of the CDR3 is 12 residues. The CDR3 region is CASSSVPTEAFF. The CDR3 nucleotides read TGTGCCAGCAGCTCCGTTCCCACTGAAGCTTTCTTT. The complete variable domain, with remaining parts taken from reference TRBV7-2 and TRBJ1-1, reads GAGVSQSPSNKVTEKGKDVELRCDPISGHTALYWYRQSLGQGLEFLIYFQGNSAPDKSGLPSDRFSAERTGGSVSTLTIQRTQQEDSAVYLCASSSVPTEAFFGQGTRLTVV.